This T cell receptor beta chain is drawn from a study of T cell responses to AZD1222 COVID-19 vaccine. Study outcomes and limitations: The study found Spike-specific TCR breadth and depth rose after two AZD1222 doses.

Of note for this clone: Its matching antigen is unknown.

Clones were read by immunoSEQ multiplex PCR, and TCRdb kept only the in-frame ones, dropping some. Found here are under 150,000 clones, over 90% of them singletons; the top ten hold roughly 5.4%. CDR3 length: 17 residues. Per the germline V gene, CDR1 is SGHNT and CDR2 is YYREEE (reference sequence). Trimming removed 0 bases from V and 0 bases from J; junction bases left unmatched: 4. The sequence was obtained from an adult in good health. This rearrangement joins TRBV5-4 to TRBJ1-5; 9 positions match TRBD1. The specimen was peripheral blood, collected on day 0 of AZD1222 vaccination. The CDR3 DNA sequence: TGTGCCAGCAGCTTGGCGGACAGGGGATATAGCAATCAGCCCCAGCATTTT. Amino acid sequence: CASSLADRGYSNQPQHF.